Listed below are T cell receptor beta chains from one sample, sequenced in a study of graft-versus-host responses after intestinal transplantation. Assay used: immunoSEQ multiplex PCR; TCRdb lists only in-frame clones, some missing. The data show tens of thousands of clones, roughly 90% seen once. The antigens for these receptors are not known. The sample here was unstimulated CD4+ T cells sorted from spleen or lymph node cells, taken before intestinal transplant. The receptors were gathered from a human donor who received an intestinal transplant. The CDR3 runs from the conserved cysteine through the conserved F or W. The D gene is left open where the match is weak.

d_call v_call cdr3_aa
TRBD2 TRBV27 CASSSARGVSTDTQYF
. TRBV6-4 CASKFQGNTGELFF
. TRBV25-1 CASTGVGFGETQYF
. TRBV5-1 CASSLMDSQETQYF
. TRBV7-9 CASSPGLVLAKNIQYF
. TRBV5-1 CASSYDRNTQYF
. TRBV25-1 CASSEGGGFSGNTIYF
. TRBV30 CAWSLPRGNEQFF
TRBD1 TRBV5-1 CASSLGDRGLTGELFF
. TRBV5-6 CASSLWGNGNFLAKNIQYF
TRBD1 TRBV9 CASSVGQGASGEKLFF
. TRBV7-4 CASSPQGLLSNQPQHF
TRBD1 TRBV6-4 CASSPTGGDSPLHF
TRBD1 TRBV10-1 CASSDRDRGLTGELFF
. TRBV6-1 CASSEAPKGNF
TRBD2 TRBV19 CASSIQRGSYEQYF